The rows below give T cell receptor beta chains drawn from one sample of a study of OX40 agonist ivuxolimab in advanced cancers. Assay used: immunoSEQ multiplex PCR; TCRdb lists only in-frame clones, some missing. The repertoire holds tens of thousands of clones, with approximately 90% as singletons. Sample: CD4+ or CD8+ T cells sorted from blood, taken in a trial of the OX40 agonist ivuxolimab. The receptors originated from an adult with an advanced solid tumor such as melanoma, head and neck, liver or kidney cancer. Both conserved end residues are part of each CDR3. A D gene is named only where the DNA matches it firmly. The size entry is marked missing in some rows and otherwise reads once, few, many or a size class.

>NA|NA|11|TRBV5-6|TRBJ2-7
TGTGCCAGCAGCTTTCGAGGGGAGCAGTACTTC
CASSFRGEQYF
>NA|TRBD2|15|TRBV4-3|TRBJ2-3
TGCGCCAGCAGCCAAGATCGGAGCGGGGGACCTACGCAGTATTTT
CASSQDRSGGPTQYF
>NA|TRBD1|14|TRBV6-4|TRBJ1-6
TGTGCCAGCAGTACCGGGACAGATAATTCACCCCTCCACTTT
CASSTGTDNSPLHF
>NA|TRBD1|15|TRBV4-3|TRBJ2-2
TGCGCCAGCAGCCAAGCAACAGGGGGAACCGGGGAGCTGTTTTTT
CASSQATGGTGELFF
>NA|TRBD2|17|TRBV7-2|TRBJ2-5
TGTGCCAGCAGCTTACAGCTCACTAGCGGGAGCAAAGAGACCCAGTACTTC
CASSLQLTSGSKETQYF
>NA|TRBD2|14|TRBV5-5|TRBJ2-3
TGTGCCAGCAGGAATTTTTGGGGAGGGGATACGCAGTATTTT
CASRNFWGGDTQYF
>NA|NA|14|TRBV7-9|TRBJ2-5
TGTGCCAGCAGCCTCGGGAGGACAGAAGAGACCCAGTACTTC
CASSLGRTEETQYF
>NA|NA|15|TRBV10-2|TRBJ2-3
TGCGCCAGCAGTGATTTCGGGAGAGGGGCAGATACGCAGTATTTT
CASSDFGRGADTQYF
>once|TRBD1|15|TRBV27|TRBJ2-7
TGTGCCAGCAGTCCCCTCCGACAGGGGACCTACGAGCAGTACTTC
CASSPLRQGTYEQYF
>NA|TRBD2|15|TRBV27|TRBJ2-1
TGTGCCAGCAGTCAAACTAGCGGGATACTGAGGGAGCAGTTCTTC
CASSQTSGILREQFF
>NA|NA|14|TRBV11-3|TRBJ2-7
TGTGCCAGCGCAGCCAGAGAAGGGAACTACGAGCAGTACTTC
CASAAREGNYEQYF
>NA|NA|16|TRBV19|TRBJ1-3
TGTGCCAGTATGCAAGGGGAGGGCCCCCCTGGAAACACCATATATTTT
CASMQGEGPPGNTIYF
>NA|NA|12|TRBV27|TRBJ1-1
TGTGCCAGCAAAGGGTTGGGGGTACTAGCTTTCTTT
CASKGLGVLAFF
>NA|NA|11|TRBV10-2|TRBJ2-3
TGCGCCAGCAGTGAGGAGTATACGCAGTATTTT
CASSEEYTQYF
>NA|TRBD2|17|TRBV7-3|TRBJ2-2
TGTGCCAGCAGCTCGGGACTAGCGGGAAGCGGCACCGGGGAGCTGTTTTTT
CASSSGLAGSGTGELFF
>few|TRBD2|14|TRBV5-1|TRBJ2-5
TGCGCCAGCAGCTTCGGGACTAGCCGAGAGACCCAGTACTTC
CASSFGTSRETQYF
>NA|NA|14|TRBV7-2|TRBJ2-3
TGTGCCAGCAGCCCTGGACAGAGCACAGATACGCAGTATTTT
CASSPGQSTDTQYF
>NA|NA|14|TRBV27|TRBJ1-2
TGTGCCAGCAGCCCCGCTGGCAGCTTCTATGGCTACACCTTC
CASSPAGSFYGYTF
>NA|TRBD1|13|TRBV7-2|TRBJ2-5
TGTGCCAGCAAGGGACAGGGCAAAGAGACCCAGTACTTC
CASKGQGKETQYF
>NA|NA|12|TRBV28|TRBJ2-3
TGTGCCAGCAATCCCAACACAGATACGCAGTATTTT
CASNPNTDTQYF
>NA|NA|14|TRBV4-3|TRBJ1-4
TGCGCCAGCAGCCGCTGGACCAGTAATGAAAAACTGTTTTTT
CASSRWTSNEKLFF
>NA|TRBD2|13|TRBV18|TRBJ2-7
TGTGCCAGCTCACCCGGGGGGTTTATCGAGCAGTACTTC
CASSPGGFIEQYF
>NA|TRBD1|14|TRBV5-1|TRBJ2-5
TGCGCCAGCAGCTCGCAGGGGGCGCGGGAGACCCAGTACTTC
CASSSQGARETQYF
>NA|NA|14|TRBV9|TRBJ2-5
TGTGCCAGCAGCCCCCGACTAATTCAAGAGACCCAGTACTTC
CASSPRLIQETQYF
>NA|NA|13|TRBV7-2|TRBJ2-7
TGTGCCAGCAGCCTATCCCCCCAGTACGAGCAGTACTTC
CASSLSPQYEQYF
>once|NA|13|TRBV18|TRBJ1-2
TGTGCCAGCTCACCGGGGTTTAACTATGGCTACACCTTC
CASSPGFNYGYTF
>NA|NA|14|TRBV21-1|TRBJ2-7
TGTGCCAGCAGCAAAGCGCTGGGTCTCTACGAGCAGTACTTC
CASSKALGLYEQYF
>NA|TRBD2|16|TRBV28|TRBJ2-7
TGTGCCAGCAGTCCAAGGCCGGGGCGGGGGGCCTACGAGCAGTACTTC
CASSPRPGRGAYEQYF
>NA|NA|14|TRBV6-1|TRBJ1-2
TGTGCCAGCAGCCACAGCGGCGAACCCTATGGCTACACCTTC
CASSHSGEPYGYTF
>NA|NA|13|TRBV10-3|TRBJ1-4
TGTGCCATCAGTGAGTTTGGGGATGAAAAACTGTTTTTT
CAISEFGDEKLFF
>NA|NA|15|TRBV5-1|TRBJ1-2
TGCGCCAGCAGCTTGGAGCCGGGGACCGGCTATGGCTACACCTTC
CASSLEPGTGYGYTF
>NA|NA|15|TRBV7-8|TRBJ2-7
TGTGCCAGCAGCTTTTCACGGGACAGCGGGTACGAGCAGTACTTC
CASSFSRDSGYEQYF
>NA|NA|15|TRBV6-1|TRBJ2-3
TGTGCCAGCAGTGAGAGGACCGGGGGCACAGATACGCAGTATTTT
CASSERTGGTDTQYF
>NA|NA|14|TRBV5-4|TRBJ1-1
TGTGCCAGCAGCTCCAAGGACGGCAACACTGAAGCTTTCTTT
CASSSKDGNTEAFF
>NA|TRBD1|15|TRBV5-1|TRBJ2-3
TGCGCCAGCAGCGTAGGGACAGGGGGCACAGATACGCAGTATTTT
CASSVGTGGTDTQYF
>few|TRBD1|18|TRBV5-1|TRBJ2-1
TGCGCCAGCAGCTTAACGACGAACTCCAGACAGGGTGGCAATGAGCAGTTCTTC
CASSLTTNSRQGGNEQFF